The 32 T cell receptor beta chains presented below share a single source sample, sequenced in a study of glioma-infiltrating T cells after dendritic cell vaccination. Method: immunoSEQ multiplex PCR; TCRdb's copy keeps in-frame clones and lacks some. This repertoire shows roughly 62,000 clones, roughly four fifths found once; its top ten account for 15% to 17%. Time point reported: after dendritic cell vaccination, including at tumor progression/relapse. Sequenced material: blood, taken after dendritic cell vaccination. All receptors derive from a human donor with glioblastoma.

The rearrangement links TRBV5-4 to TRBJ2-3, with a possible D match to TRBD2 (6 bases). The CDR3 contains 15 residues. Germline CDR1 reads SGHNT; CDR2 reads YYREEE (reference sequence). V dropped 5 bases and J dropped 6 bases, with 19 bases sitting between them. CDR3 sequence reads: CASRELAWGTDTQYF. In DNA, the CDR3 is TGTGCCAGCAGGGAGCTAGCGTGGGGGACGGATACGCAGTATTTT.

CDR3: CASSQVRNQPQHF. The CDR3 coding sequence is TGCGCCAGCAGCCAAGTGAGAAATCAGCCCCAGCATTTT. The chain employs TRBV4-1 and TRBJ1-5; D uncertain. Germline V lookup: CDR1 MGHRA, CDR2 YSYEKL. V lost 1 base and J lost 4, with 5 bases in between. This CDR3 is built from 13 residues.

The V and J genes are TRBV30 and TRBJ2-1; D perhaps matches TRBD1 (5 bases). V gave up 5 bases and J gave up 4 bases, with 9 bases separating them. This CDR3 has 12 residues. Per the germline V gene, CDR1 is GTSNPN and CDR2 is SVGIG (reference sequence). For the CDR3, the DNA is TGTGCCTGGGCCCAGGGATACAATGAGCAGTTCTTC. Translated, it gives CAWAQGYNEQFF.

V is TRBV28 and J is TRBJ1-5; TRBD1 matches at 7 bases. From germline, CDR1 is MDHEN and CDR2 SYDVKM. The CDR3 is 15 amino acids. The junction had 6 bases not matched to a gene; V was cut back by 2 bases and J by 5 bases. CDR3 sequence: CASSLHRGGDQPQHF. In DNA form, the CDR3 reads TGTGCCAGCAGTTTACACAGGGGCGGGGATCAGCCCCAGCATTTT.

The chain couples TRBV7-9 to TRBJ2-5; D unclear. CDR1 and CDR2 (germline): SEHNR, FQNEAQ (reference sequence). Trimming pared 1 base from V and 0 bases from J, leaving 6 bases between. There are 14 residues in the CDR3. DNA of the CDR3: TGTGCCAGCAGCTTAGACTCTCACCAAGAGACCCAGTACTTC. Its translation is CASSLDSHQETQYF.

J is TRBJ2-5 and V is TRBV10-2, with no clear D. Trimming cost V 8 bases and J 0 bases, with 16 bases left between them. CDR1 and CDR2 (germline): WSHSY, SAAADI. This CDR3 is built from 15 residues. The CDR3: CASSKTDTDQETQYF. In nucleotides, the CDR3 is TGCGCCAGCTCCAAAACCGACACCGACCAAGAGACCCAGTACTTC.

The sample holds a few counts of this clone. The V call is TRBV23-1, the J call TRBJ1-1, with 9 nucleotides matching TRBD1. TRBV23-1 is reported as an ORF; its role is uncertain. The ends lost 11 bases at V and 1 base at J; junction bases unmatched: 8. The CDR3 length is 14 residues. This chain's CDR3 is CAPHEDRGNTEAFF. In DNA, the CDR3 is TGCGCCCCCCACGAGGACAGGGGGAACACTGAAGCTTTCTTT.

CDR3 amino acids: CASSYGVGVGETQYF. The CDR3 DNA reads TGTGCCAGCAGCTATGGGGTAGGGGTGGGAGAGACCCAGTACTTC. J is TRBJ2-5 and V is TRBV6-5; perhaps TRBD1 as D (5 bases). The CDR3 consists of 15 residues. From germline, CDR1 is MNHEY and CDR2 SVGAGI. With 6 bases removed from V and 4 bases from J, the gap between germline ends came to 18 bases.

The chain links TRBV27 to TRBJ2-1, with 10 bases aligning to TRBD1. Germline trimming cut 5 bases from V and 4 bases from J; bases unmatched to any gene: 8. The CDR3 spans 16 residues. Germline assignment: CDR1 MNHEY and CDR2 SMNVEV (reference sequence). The CDR3 sequence: CASSPRTGGGYNEQFF. CDR3 nucleotide sequence: TGTGCCAGCAGTCCTAGGACAGGGGGAGGGTACAATGAGCAGTTCTTC.

The rearrangement joins TRBV30 to TRBJ2-5; perhaps TRBD2 as D (9 bases). V lost 0 bases and J lost 5, with 28 bases in between. This CDR3 has 19 residues. Germline V gene data show CDR1 as GTSNPN and CDR2 as SVGIG (reference sequence). The DNA for the CDR3 is TGTGCCTGGAGTGTATTAGCGGGAGAGCAGACAGGGGTATACGAGACCCAGTACTTC. It is translated as CAWSVLAGEQTGVYETQYF. Drawing the rest from reference TRBV30 and TRBJ2-5, the complete variable domain is SQTIHQWPATLVQPVGSPLSLECTVEGTSNPNLYWYRQAAGRGLQLLFYSVGIGQISSEVPQNLSASRPQDRQFILSSKKLLLSDSGFYLCAWSVLAGEQTGVYETQYFGPGTRLLVL.

The chain combines TRBV6-5 with TRBJ1-2; no definite D call. CDR1 is MNHEY, CDR2 SVGAGI, per germline. The CDR3 is made up of 13 amino acids. V lost 6 bases to trimming and J lost 3 bases, with 11 bases between them. CDR3 nucleotides: TGTGCCAGCAGGCTCGACGGGGACTATGGCTACACCTTC. Its translation: CASRLDGDYGYTF.

The J gene is TRBJ2-1, the V gene TRBV7-9; D unclear. Germline V lookup: CDR1 SEHNR, CDR2 FQNEAQ (reference sequence). Trimming removed 1 base at V and 4 bases at J, with 14 bases between. The CDR3 sequence is 16 residues long. The CDR3 DNA reads TGTGCCAGCAGCTTAGTCGTAGGCACAGATTACAATGAGCAGTTCTTC. Amino acids: CASSLVVGTDYNEQFF.

The table lists this clone with a count of one. The rearrangement links TRBV5-1 to TRBJ1-6; D might be TRBD1 (6 bases). Germline V gene data show CDR1 as SGHRS and CDR2 as YFSETQ. V was clipped by 3 bases and J by 0 bases, with 10 bases between them. The CDR3 runs to 16 residues. CDR3 in DNA: TGCGCCAGCAGCTCCCAGGGGATCTCCTATAATTCACCCCTCCACTTT. Amino acids: CASSSQGISYNSPLHF.

This clone showed up just once. The rearrangement links TRBV19 to TRBJ1-1; 7 nucleotides match TRBD1. V shed 5 bases and J 0 bases; nucleotides not matched to a gene: 6. CDR1 and CDR2 (germline): LNHDA, SQIVND (reference sequence). The CDR3 runs 15 residues. DNA of the CDR3: TGTGCCAGTAGTTTGCGGGGACAGCTGAACACTGAAGCTTTCTTT. Its protein product is CASSLRGQLNTEAFF.

V is TRBV9 and J is TRBJ2-3; 10 nucleotides line up with TRBD2. Germline CDR1 reads SGDLS; CDR2 reads YYNGEE. Losses at the gene ends were 2 bases for V and 2 bases for J; bases not matched to a gene: 2. The CDR3 runs to 15 residues. CDR3 sequence: CASSVSGGATDTQYF. As DNA, the CDR3 is TGTGCCAGCAGCGTGAGCGGGGGGGCCACAGATACGCAGTATTTT.

The gene calls are TRBV27 and TRBJ1-4; 7 nucleotides match TRBD1. This CDR3 contains 16 residues. Germline trimming cut 3 bases from V and 2 bases from J; bases unmatched to any gene: 6. Germline values: CDR1 MNHEY, CDR2 SMNVEV (reference sequence). In DNA, the CDR3 is TGTGCCAGCAGTTTCTCCGGGACAGTGACTAATGAAAAACTGTTTTTT. Translating gives CASSFSGTVTNEKLFF.

DNA for the CDR3: TGTGCCTGGAGCGCGGGACAGGTCTATGGCTACACCTTC. As protein: CAWSAGQVYGYTF. The rearrangement joins TRBV30 to TRBJ1-2; TRBD1 aligns across 8 bases. CDR1 is GTSNPN, CDR2 SVGIG, per germline (reference sequence). The CDR3 is 13 residues long. V trimming: 3 bases; J trimming: 4 bases; junction bases outside the gene matches: 4.

This clone appeared a single time. This chain links TRBV5-1 with TRBJ2-2; D is perhaps TRBD1 (6 bases). The CDR3 loop spans 13 amino acids. Trimming took off 5 bases at V and 2 bases at J, with 7 bases between the two ends. The germline V gene has CDR1 SGHRS and CDR2 YFSETQ. The CDR3 nucleotides are TGCGCCAGCAGGGGGGCAAACACCGGGGAGCTGTTTTTT. As protein: CASRGANTGELFF.

The count of this clone is one. The genes are TRBV19 and TRBJ1-1, with D uncertain. Germline CDR1 reads LNHDA; CDR2 reads SQIVND (reference sequence). The V end was cut by 6 bases, the J end by 5 bases, with 16 bases between. This CDR3 contains 14 residues. CDR3 protein: CASSARLTGTEAFF. In DNA form, the CDR3 reads TGTGCCAGTAGCGCCAGGCTAACCGGTACTGAAGCTTTCTTT.

The chain combines TRBV6-1 with TRBJ2-5; TRBD2 matches at 11 bases. Germline trimming cut 7 bases from V and 2 bases from J; bases unmatched to any gene: 6. CDR1 is MNHNS, CDR2 SASEGT, per germline. The CDR3 spans 15 residues. CDR3: CASNILAGVQETQYF. CDR3 DNA: TGTGCCAGCAATATACTAGCGGGGGTGCAAGAGACCCAGTACTTC.

The chain joins TRBV4-3 to TRBJ2-5; 9 bases line up with TRBD2. The CDR3 consists of 20 residues. The junction had 19 bases not matched to a gene; V was cut back by 1 base and J by 4 bases. Germline lookup yields CDR1 LGHNA and CDR2 YSLEER. CDR3 in amino acids: CASSQVRAGGYELVPETQYF. CDR3 sequence (DNA): TGCGCCAGCAGCCAAGTCAGGGCGGGGGGGTACGAGCTAGTTCCAGAGACCCAGTACTTC.

This clone is a singleton in its sample. V is TRBV5-4 and J is TRBJ2-3; D possibly corresponds to TRBD1 (6 bases). Germline CDR1 is SGHNT and CDR2 is YYREEE (reference sequence). Trimming left V 3 bases short and J 0 bases short, with 11 bases between. This CDR3 spans 15 amino acids. This chain's CDR3 is CASSSRTASTDTQYF. CDR3 DNA: TGTGCCAGCAGCTCCCGGACAGCTAGCACAGATACGCAGTATTTT.

Concerning this clone: A junction boundary mismatches the germline segment, possibly from a read error. The genes are TRBV19 and TRBJ1-6, with D hard to call. Germline CDR1 LNHDA, CDR2 SQIVND (reference sequence). This CDR3 spans 13 amino acids. In DNA, the CDR3 is TGTGCCAGTAGTATCTACTTCGATTCGCCCCTCCACTTT. Translated, it gives CASSIYFDSPLHF.

The chain carries TRBV18 and TRBJ2-2, with TRBD2 matching 12 bases. CDR1 KGHSH and CDR2 LQKENI come from the germline V gene. V shed 0 bases, J shed 3 bases, and the junction held 2 bases outside the gene matches. The CDR3 has 17 residues. The CDR3 loop reads CASSPPTSGGDTGELFF. The CDR3 nucleotides read TGTGCCAGCTCACCACCGACTAGCGGGGGAGACACCGGGGAGCTGTTTTTT. The full variable domain, rest sourced from reference TRBV18 and TRBJ2-2, is NAGVMQNPRHLVRRRGQEARLRCSPMKGHSHVYWYRQLPEEGLKFMVYLQKENIIDESGMPKERFSAEFPKEGPSILRIQQVVRGDSAAYFCASSPPTSGGDTGELFFGEGSRLTVL.

The DNA for the CDR3 is TGTGCCAGCAGTCTCGGACAGGGGCGACGGCAGTACTTC. It encodes CASSLGQGRRQYF. The rearrangement links TRBV27 to TRBJ2-7; 9 bases are shared with TRBD1. The CDR3 runs to 13 residues. Germline loops: CDR1 MNHEY, CDR2 SMNVEV (reference sequence). Trimming took 5 bases from V and 9 from J; bases not matched to a gene: 8.

The chain employs TRBV7-9 and TRBJ2-3; 8 positions agree with TRBD2. The CDR3 runs to 17 residues. V dropped 7 bases and J dropped 6; count of bases not matched to a gene: 18. CDR1 is SEHNR and CDR2 is FQNEAQ in the germline V gene (reference sequence). The DNA of the CDR3 is TGTGCCAGCAACCTTCCGGGAGGGGGGGGCCAGGGGGATACGCAGTATTTT. Its translation is CASNLPGGGGQGDTQYF.

This clone was seen once. The CDR3 nucleotides read TGTGCCAGCAGTTACCATCACAGGGTTAATGAAAAACTGTTTTTT. As protein: CASSYHHRVNEKLFF. This chain links TRBV6-5 with TRBJ1-4; D may be TRBD1 (6 bases). The V and J ends lost 2 bases and 4 bases respectively, with 11 bases between them. This CDR3 has 15 amino acids. Germline assignment: CDR1 MNHEY and CDR2 SVGAGI.

The chain combines TRBV5-4 with TRBJ1-1, with D unclear. This CDR3 region has 16 residues. From germline, CDR1 is SGHNT and CDR2 YYREEE (reference sequence). V lost 4 bases to trimming and J lost 4 bases, with 20 bases between them. This CDR3 reads CASSPELDKLPTEAFF. The CDR3 DNA reads TGTGCCAGCAGCCCCGAATTAGATAAACTACCCACTGAAGCTTTCTTT. Combining the CDR3 with reference TRBV5-4 and TRBJ1-1 gives the whole variable domain ETGVTQSPTHLIKTRGQQVTLRCSSQSGHNTVSWYQQALGQGPQFIFQYYREEENGRGNFPPRFSGLQFPNYSSELNVNALELDDSALYLCASSPELDKLPTEAFFGQGTRLTVV.

This clone has a single count. At the DNA level, this CDR3 is encoded by other sequences in the same sample as well. The chain has TRBV7-9 and TRBJ1-2; D remains ambiguous. The ends were cut back, 5 bases at V and 1 base at J, with 14 bases in the middle. This CDR3 contains 15 residues. Per the germline V gene, CDR1 is SEHNR and CDR2 is FQNEAQ (reference sequence). DNA of the CDR3: TGTGCCAGCAGCCCGCAGGAATTGCTTAACTATGGCTACACCTTC. This encodes CASSPQELLNYGYTF.

The chain uses TRBV6-5 and TRBJ2-7; D gene unclear. There are 15 residues in the CDR3. The germline CDR1 and CDR2 sequences are MNHEY and SVGAGI. V was clipped by 6 bases and J by 3 bases, with 18 bases between them. In nucleotides, the CDR3 is TGTGCCAGCAGGCCAGGCGCTTTATTTGGCTACGAGCAGTACTTC. The encoded protein is CASRPGALFGYEQYF.

The V call is TRBV11-2, the J call TRBJ1-2; D is uncertain. Per germline, CDR1 SGHAT and CDR2 FQNNGV. Trimming cost V 4 bases and J 10 bases, with 19 bases left between them. The CDR3 extends over 14 amino acids. The CDR3 reads CASSSRVTSEAYTF. The CDR3 nucleotides are TGTGCCAGCAGCTCTAGGGTCACTAGTGAGGCCTACACCTTC.

The chain employs TRBV6-1 and TRBJ2-5, with D perhaps matching TRBD1 (5 bases). The end of the DNA fits TRBJ2-7 better, so the J call may be wrong. The CDR3 consists of 15 residues. Germline V lookup: CDR1 MNHNS, CDR2 SASEGT. The chain's CDR3 is CASRGDRASAYEQYF. CDR3 nucleotide sequence: TGTGCCAGCAGAGGAGACAGAGCAAGCGCCTACGAGCAGTACTTC.